This T cell receptor beta chain was captured by sequencing in a study of T cell responses to AZD1222 COVID-19 vaccine. Study observations and caveats: Recipients of two AZD1222 doses showed rising Spike-specific TCR breadth and depth. A mostly white British donor set with more females was recruited, and clonal diversity was possibly underestimated. No repertoire was sampled before or during the peak T cell response, only after it. Spike was spanned by vaccine-associated CD4 TCRs, with dominance at 160-218 and 743-854.

This table comes from immunoSEQ multiplex PCR, and its TCRdb copy is limited to in-frame clones, with some not included. The table records roughly 80,000 clones, over 75% of them present only once. This CDR3 contains 14 residues. V was pared by 2 bases and J by 7 bases, with 10 bases between. In germline, CDR1 is SGHDT, CDR2 YYEEEE. Regarding this clone: Antigen unknown.

This material consisted of peripheral blood, taken on day 0 of MenACWY control vaccination. The gene calls are TRBV5-6 and TRBJ1-6, with TRBD1 as a possible D gene (6 bases). This clonotype originated in an adult in good health. Written as DNA, the CDR3 is TGTGCCAGCAGCTTTTCCCAGGGGAATTCACCCCTCCACTTT. Translation: CASSFSQGNSPLHF.